The 26 T cell receptor beta chains below all came from one sample that was sequenced in a study of T cell repertoires in cytomegalovirus infection. MiXCR was run by TCRdb on the reads, yielding one entry per CDR3 protein. The sample shows approximately 190,000 distinct CDR3 sequences, 9.5% of them seen only once. Sequences were obtained from PBMCs. The receptor source for this set is a human donor in good health (CMV status not recorded). Some clones in this sample may be carry-over from other donors' samples.

The sample holds many counts of this clonotype. This chain connects TRBV28 to TRBJ2-7; 9 bases agree with TRBD1. V lost 7 bases to trimming and J lost 0 bases; unmatched junction nucleotides: 4. The germline gives CDR1 MDHEN, CDR2 SYDVKM. The CDR3 is made up of 14 amino acids. CDR3 residues: CASIGQGRSYEQYF. CDR3 nucleotides: TGTGCCAGCATCGGACAGGGGCGCTCCTACGAGCAGTACTTC.

The sample holds many counts of this clonotype. The V gene is TRBV19, the J gene TRBJ1-1; 9 nucleotides align to TRBD1. CDR3 length: 18 amino acids. CDR1 is LNHDA, CDR2 SQIVND, per germline (reference sequence). With V trimmed by 3 bases and J by 4 bases, 15 bases remained unmatched. The CDR3 region is CASSMRYRDRDRTTEAFF. CDR3 nucleotides: TGTGCCAGTAGTATGCGTTACCGGGACAGGGATCGGACCACTGAAGCTTTCTTT.

Many counts were recorded for this clonotype. The chain is built from TRBV28 and TRBJ2-4, with TRBD1 matching over 9 bases. Trimming took 5 bases from V and 1 from J; bases not matched to a gene: 15. From germline, CDR1 is MDHEN and CDR2 SYDVKM. The CDR3 runs to 19 residues. In DNA, the CDR3 is TGTGCCAGCAGTCAGTTTCCCCTCGGACAGGGGCGGGCCAAAAACATTCAGTACTTC. Amino acids: CASSQFPLGQGRAKNIQYF.

This clonotype was seen at least ten times. This chain uses TRBV5-5 with TRBJ1-2; D gene ambiguous. Trimming stripped 4 bases from V and 2 bases from J, with 9 bases between. Germline V gives CDR1 SGHKS, CDR2 YYEKEE (reference sequence). CDR3 length equals 13 residues. The CDR3 sequence is CASSPDGNYGYTF. The CDR3 DNA reads as TGTGCCAGCAGCCCGGACGGGAACTATGGCTACACCTTC.

The rearrangement joins TRBV6-2 or TRBV6-3 to TRBJ1-1; no clear D. Trimming took off 6 bases at V and 6 bases at J, with 17 bases between the two ends. The length of the CDR3 is 14 residues. Per the germline V gene, CDR1 is MNHEY and CDR2 is SVGEGT. Here the CDR3 DNA reads TGTGCCAGCAGGCAATTGATTTTATCTTCTGAAGCTTTCTTT. Translated: CASRQLILSSEAFF.

This clonotype appeared many times. V gene TRBV6-5 combines with J gene TRBJ1-3; D gene unclear. Germline lookup yields CDR1 MNHEY and CDR2 SVGAGI. This CDR3 contains 15 residues. Trimming pared 0 bases from V and 3 bases from J, leaving 9 bases between. In DNA form, the CDR3 reads TGTGCCAGCAGTTACTCGGCGGGGTATGGAAACACCATATATTTT. It yields the protein CASSYSAGYGNTIYF.

The chain couples TRBV9 to TRBJ1-4; 7 nucleotides match TRBD1. CDR1 is SGDLS and CDR2 is YYNGEE in the germline V gene. V trimming: 3 bases; J trimming: 10 bases; junction bases outside the gene matches: 15. The CDR3 is 16 amino acids. CDR3 residues: CASSATDTGVFGKLFF. The CDR3 DNA reads TGTGCCAGCAGCGCGACCGATACAGGGGTTTTTGGAAAACTGTTTTTT.

The sample holds many counts of this clonotype. The chain is built from TRBV7-9 and TRBJ2-2, with 12 bases lining up with TRBD2. The junction had 8 bases not matched to a gene; V was cut back by 5 bases and J by 7 bases. The CDR3 runs to 16 residues. Germline V lookup: CDR1 SEHNR, CDR2 FQNEAQ (reference sequence). The CDR3 is CASSPRTSGINGELFF. The DNA for the CDR3 is TGTGCCAGCAGCCCCAGGACTAGCGGGATTAACGGGGAGCTGTTTTTT. Together with reference TRBV7-9 and TRBJ2-2, the CDR3 gives the full variable domain: DTGVSQNPRHKITKRGQNVTFRCDPISEHNRLYWYRQTLGQGPEFLTYFQNEAQLEKSRLLSDRFSAERPKGSFSTLEIQRTEQGDSAMYLCASSPRTSGINGELFFGEGSRLTVL.

In DNA form, the CDR3 reads TGTGCCAGCAGGGAGAACACAGGGATGTTGGGTCAGCCCCAGCATTTT. Protein sequence: CASRENTGMLGQPQHF. This rearrangement joins TRBV27 to TRBJ1-5; D is perhaps TRBD1 (6 bases). CDR3 size: 16 residues. Trimming cost V 6 bases and J 6 bases, with 21 bases left between them. Germline CDR1 and CDR2: MNHEY and SMNVEV (reference sequence).

This clonotype has at least ten counts. The rearrangement links TRBV11-2 to TRBJ2-7; 8 bases line up with TRBD2. The V and J ends lost 5 bases and 5 bases, in that order; junction bases with no gene match: 5. Germline V gene data show CDR1 as SGHAT and CDR2 as FQNNGV. The CDR3 totals 13 residues. The chain's CDR3 is CASSVGGVHEQYF. The CDR3 DNA reads as TGTGCCAGCAGCGTCGGGGGGGTCCACGAGCAGTACTTC.

The chain uses TRBV29-1 and TRBJ2-6; 7 nucleotides align to TRBD1. V lost 5 bases, J lost 1 base, and 8 bases stayed unmatched. The CDR3 has 16 residues. CDR1 and CDR2 from the germline V gene are SQVTM and ANQGSEA. The CDR3 here is CSVSLTGRSGANVLTF. CDR3 DNA: TGCAGCGTTTCCTTGACAGGGCGATCTGGGGCCAACGTCCTGACTTTC.

This clonotype has at least ten counts. The rearrangement links TRBV28 to TRBJ1-6; D is uncertain. Trimming removed 5 bases from V and 4 bases from J, with 9 bases in between. CDR1 is MDHEN, CDR2 SYDVKM, per germline. The CDR3 is made up of 14 amino acids. In DNA form, the CDR3 reads TGTGCCAGCAGTCTTGTGGGGTATAATTCACCCCTCCACTTT. Its translation is CASSLVGYNSPLHF.

Many counts were recorded for this clonotype. The V gene is TRBV6-2 or TRBV6-3, the J gene TRBJ1-2; 7 bases agree with TRBD1. V lost 5 bases to trimming and J lost 2 bases; unmatched junction nucleotides: 8. CDR3 size: 15 residues. CDR1 and CDR2 from the germline V gene are MNHEY and SVGEGT. The CDR3 region is CASSLQGHTNYGYTF. The CDR3 DNA reads as TGTGCCAGCAGTCTACAGGGGCACACAAACTATGGCTACACCTTC.

This clonotype was picked up many times. CDR3 in DNA: TGTGCCAGCAGTCCAGGGGGCCCGCGTGGCTACACCTTC. Its protein product is CASSPGGPRGYTF. The chain couples TRBV28 to TRBJ1-2; the match to TRBD1 covers 8 bases. V lost 5 bases, J lost 7 bases, and 6 bases stayed unmatched. CDR3 size: 13 residues. Looked up from germline, CDR1 is MDHEN and CDR2 is SYDVKM.

The chain carries TRBV29-1 and TRBJ1-2, with D maybe TRBD1 (5 bases). V shed 6 bases and J shed 6 bases, with 11 bases lying between them. The CDR3 covers 11 residues. Germline V gene sequence: CDR1 SQVTM, CDR2 ANQGSEA. CDR3 sequence: CSVAVTDGYTF. CDR3 coding DNA: TGCAGCGTCGCGGTGACAGATGGCTACACCTTC.

There are many counts of this clonotype. V gene TRBV28 combines with J gene TRBJ2-5; 7 nucleotides line up with TRBD1. The CDR3 is made up of 16 amino acids. V trimming: 4 bases; J trimming: 2 bases; junction bases outside the gene matches: 10. CDR1 and CDR2 (germline): MDHEN, SYDVKM. The CDR3 region is CASSSRLGTDQETQYF. CDR3 bases: TGTGCCAGCAGTTCACGACTCGGGACAGATCAAGAGACCCAGTACTTC.

This clonotype was counted at least ten times. CDR3 DNA sequence: TGTGCCAGCAGTGACTCGACAGGGCCAGATACGCAGTATTTT. It translates to CASSDSTGPDTQYF. The gene calls are TRBV6-4 and TRBJ2-3, with TRBD1 matching 7 bases. Losses at the gene ends were 0 bases for V and 4 bases for J; bases not matched to a gene: 1. The germline V gene has CDR1 MRHNA and CDR2 SNTAGT. The CDR3 spans 14 residues.

V usage is TRBV20-1 and J usage is TRBJ2-7, with D tentatively TRBD1 (5 bases). The V and J ends lost 0 bases and 2 bases respectively, with 11 bases between them. The CDR3 covers 14 residues. Germline lookup yields CDR1 DFQATT and CDR2 SNEGSKA (reference sequence). CDR3 loop: CSARDPDKAYEQYF. DNA of the CDR3: TGCAGTGCTAGAGATCCGGACAAAGCCTACGAGCAGTACTTC.

CDR3 in DNA: TGCACCGCCCGGCTAGCGGACTTCTACAATGAGCAGTTCTTC. It specifies CTARLADFYNEQFF. This sequence joins TRBV20-1 and TRBJ2-1; 7 positions agree with TRBD2. Germline V gene lookup returns CDR1 DFQATT and CDR2 SNEGSKA (reference sequence). This CDR3 has 14 amino acids.

This clonotype showed up many times. The V and J genes are TRBV25-1 and TRBJ1-4; 11 positions match TRBD1. This CDR3 is 16 amino acids long. CDR1 and CDR2 from the germline V gene are MGHDK and SYGVNS. The J segment lost 5 bases and the V segment lost 3 bases, leaving 5 bases of the junction unmatched. CDR3 sequence: CASSDGTGGMNEKLFF. The CDR3, as DNA: TGTGCCAGCAGTGACGGGACAGGGGGTATGAATGAAAAACTGTTTTTT.

This clonotype was picked up a small number of times. The CDR3 DNA reads TGTGCCAGCAGCTTGGGGTCTAGCGGGGCCGGGGAGCAGTTCTTC. Translated, it gives CASSLGSSGAGEQFF. The J gene is TRBJ2-1, the V gene TRBV5-4; 9 bases are a match to TRBD2. J was trimmed by 10 bases and V by 0 bases; bases with no gene match: 8. Germline values: CDR1 SGHNT, CDR2 YYREEE (reference sequence). This CDR3 has 15 amino acids.

This clonotype was picked up a small number of times. The chain combines TRBV14 with TRBJ1-2; tentative D call: TRBD1 (5 bases). Between the trimmed V and J ends, which lost 4 bases and 4 bases, there was a span of 16 bases. This CDR3 spans 15 amino acids. Germline values: CDR1 SGHDN, CDR2 FVKESK. This chain's CDR3 is CASSRGGDMSYGYTF. CDR3 in DNA: TGTGCCAGCAGCCGAGGAGGGGATATGAGCTATGGCTACACCTTC.

The rearrangement joins TRBV29-1 to TRBJ2-1; 11 bases agree with TRBD2. The germline V gene encodes CDR1 SQVTM and CDR2 ANQGSEA. The V segment lost 7 bases and the J segment 9 bases; nucleotides outside the gene matches: 8. This CDR3 is 13 amino acids long. The CDR3 region has the DNA TGCAGCGGACTAGCGGGAACTCGGAGTGAGCAGTTCTTC. Translation gives CSGLAGTRSEQFF.

This clonotype was recorded many times. This sequence joins TRBV28 and TRBJ2-7, with a possible D match to TRBD1 (5 bases). The germline V gene encodes CDR1 MDHEN and CDR2 SYDVKM. V was pared by 8 bases and J by 0 bases, with 5 bases between. The CDR3 has 11 amino acids. In nucleotides, the CDR3 is TGTGCCAGCGGGGCCTCCTACGAGCAGTACTTC. Its protein product is CASGASYEQYF.

A few counts support this clonotype. The rearrangement joins TRBV7-9 to TRBJ2-5; tentatively, D is TRBD1 or TRBD2 (5 bases each). Trimming removed 3 bases at V and 0 bases at J, with 8 bases between. In germline, CDR1 is SEHNR, CDR2 FQNEAQ (reference sequence). The CDR3 loop spans 14 amino acids. The CDR3 protein is CASSLGRDQETQYF. CDR3 in DNA: TGTGCCAGCAGCTTGGGACGGGACCAAGAGACCCAGTACTTC.

The chain uses TRBV6-2 or TRBV6-3 and TRBJ2-2; no firm D call. The V end lost 6 bases, the J end lost 7 bases, and 12 bases lay between the germline ends. The CDR3 extends over 13 amino acids. From germline, CDR1 is MNHEY and CDR2 SVGEGT. For the CDR3, the DNA is TGTGCCAGCAGGAACAGAGCTGTCGGGGAGCTGTTTTTT. Translation: CASRNRAVGELFF.